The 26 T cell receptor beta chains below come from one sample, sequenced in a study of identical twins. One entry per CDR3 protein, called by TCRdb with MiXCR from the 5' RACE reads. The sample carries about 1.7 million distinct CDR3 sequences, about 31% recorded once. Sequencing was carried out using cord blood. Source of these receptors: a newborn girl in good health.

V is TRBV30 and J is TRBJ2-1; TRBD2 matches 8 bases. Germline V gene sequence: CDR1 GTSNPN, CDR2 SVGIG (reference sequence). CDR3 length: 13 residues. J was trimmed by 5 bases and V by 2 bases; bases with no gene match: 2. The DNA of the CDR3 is TGTGCCTGGAGTCGGGGGGGGAACAATGAGCAGTTCTTC. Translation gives CAWSRGGNNEQFF.

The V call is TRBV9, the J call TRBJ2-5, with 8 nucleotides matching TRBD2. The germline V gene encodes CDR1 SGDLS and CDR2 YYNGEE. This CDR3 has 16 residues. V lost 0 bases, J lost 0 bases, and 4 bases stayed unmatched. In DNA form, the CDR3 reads TGTGCCAGCAGCGTAGGCCCAGCGGGGGACCAAGAGACCCAGTACTTC. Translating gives CASSVGPAGDQETQYF. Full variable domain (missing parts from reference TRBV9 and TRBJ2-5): DSGVTQTPKHLITATGQRVTLRCSPRSGDLSVYWYQQSLDQGLQFLIQYYNGEERAKGNILERFSAQQFPDLHSELNLSSLELGDSALYFCASSVGPAGDQETQYFGPGTRLLVL.

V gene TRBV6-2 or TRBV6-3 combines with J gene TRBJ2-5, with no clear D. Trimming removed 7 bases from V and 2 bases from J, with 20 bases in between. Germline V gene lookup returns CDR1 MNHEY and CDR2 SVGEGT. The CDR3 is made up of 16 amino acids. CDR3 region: CASTILRTKRQETQYF. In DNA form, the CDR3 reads TGTGCCAGCACCATATTGCGGACCAAAAGACAAGAGACCCAGTACTTC.

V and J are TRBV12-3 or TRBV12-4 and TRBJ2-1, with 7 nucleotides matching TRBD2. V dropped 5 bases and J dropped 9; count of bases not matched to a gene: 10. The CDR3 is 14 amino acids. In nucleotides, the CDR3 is TGTGCCAGCAGTCCCCCCTTGGCGGGAGTTGAGCAGTTCTTC. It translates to CASSPPLAGVEQFF.

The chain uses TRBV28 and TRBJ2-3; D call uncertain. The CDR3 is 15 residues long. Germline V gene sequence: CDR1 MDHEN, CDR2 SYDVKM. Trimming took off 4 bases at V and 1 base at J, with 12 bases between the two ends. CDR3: CASSYRSGGTDTQYF. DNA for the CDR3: TGTGCCAGCAGTTATAGGAGTGGGGGCACAGATACGCAGTATTTT.

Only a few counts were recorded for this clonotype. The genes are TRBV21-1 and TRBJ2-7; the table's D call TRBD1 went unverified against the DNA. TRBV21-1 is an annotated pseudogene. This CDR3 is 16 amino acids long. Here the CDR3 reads CASSKEGTDLIYEQYF. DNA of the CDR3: TGTGCCAGCAGCAAAGAGGGGACAGACCTCATCTACGAGCAGTACTTC.

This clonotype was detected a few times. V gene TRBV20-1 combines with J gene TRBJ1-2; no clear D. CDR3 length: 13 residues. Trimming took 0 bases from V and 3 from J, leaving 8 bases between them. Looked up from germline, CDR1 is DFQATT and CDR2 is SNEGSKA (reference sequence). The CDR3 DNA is TGCAGTGCTAGAGAACCAGGCCACTATGGCTACACCTTC. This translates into CSAREPGHYGYTF.

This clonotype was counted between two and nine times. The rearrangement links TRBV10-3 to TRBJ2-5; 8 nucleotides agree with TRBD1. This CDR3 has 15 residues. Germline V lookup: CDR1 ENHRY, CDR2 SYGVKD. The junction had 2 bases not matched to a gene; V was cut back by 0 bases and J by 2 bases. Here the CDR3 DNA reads TGTGCCATCAGTGAGTCGCGGACAGGGCAAGAGACCCAGTACTTC. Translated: CAISESRTGQETQYF.

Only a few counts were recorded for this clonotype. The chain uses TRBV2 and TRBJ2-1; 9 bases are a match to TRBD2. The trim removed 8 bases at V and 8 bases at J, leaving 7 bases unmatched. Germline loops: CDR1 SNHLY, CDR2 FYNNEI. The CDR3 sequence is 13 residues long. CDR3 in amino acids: CASWTSEGDEQFF. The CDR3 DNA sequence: TGTGCCAGCTGGACTAGCGAGGGAGATGAGCAGTTCTTC.

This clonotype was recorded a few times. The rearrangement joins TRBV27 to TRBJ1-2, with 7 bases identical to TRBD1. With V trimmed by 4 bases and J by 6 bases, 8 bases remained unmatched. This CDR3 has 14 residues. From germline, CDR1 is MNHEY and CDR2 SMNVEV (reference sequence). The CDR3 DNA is TGTGCCAGCAGTTCCGACAGGGAAGTGGATGGCTACACCTTC. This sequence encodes CASSSDREVDGYTF.

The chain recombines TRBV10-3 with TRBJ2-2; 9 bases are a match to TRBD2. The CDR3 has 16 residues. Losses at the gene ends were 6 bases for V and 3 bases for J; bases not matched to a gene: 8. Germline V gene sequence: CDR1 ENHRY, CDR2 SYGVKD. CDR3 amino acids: CAIRASGGIHTGELFF. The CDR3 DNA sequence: TGTGCCATCAGGGCCAGCGGGGGGATCCACACCGGGGAGCTGTTTTTT.

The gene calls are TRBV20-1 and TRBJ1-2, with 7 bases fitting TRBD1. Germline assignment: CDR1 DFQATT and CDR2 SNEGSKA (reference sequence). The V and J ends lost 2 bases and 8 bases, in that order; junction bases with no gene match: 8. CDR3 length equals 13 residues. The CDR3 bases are TGCAGTGCTAGACTACAGGGGTCTTTGGGCTACACCTTC. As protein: CSARLQGSLGYTF.

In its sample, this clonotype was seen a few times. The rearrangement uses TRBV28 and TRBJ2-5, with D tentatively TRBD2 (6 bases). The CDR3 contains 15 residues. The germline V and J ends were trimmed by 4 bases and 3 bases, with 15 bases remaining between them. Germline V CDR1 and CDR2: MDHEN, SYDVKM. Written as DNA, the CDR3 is TGTGCCAGCAGTTGGTGGGGGGTAGACGAAGAGACCCAGTACTTC. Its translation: CASSWWGVDEETQYF.

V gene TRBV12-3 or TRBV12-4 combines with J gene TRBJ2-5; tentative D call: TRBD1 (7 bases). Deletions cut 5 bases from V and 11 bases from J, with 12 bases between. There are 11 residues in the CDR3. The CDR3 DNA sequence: TGTGCCAGCAGTCTACAGGGGAGGCAGTACTTC. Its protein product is CASSLQGRQYF.

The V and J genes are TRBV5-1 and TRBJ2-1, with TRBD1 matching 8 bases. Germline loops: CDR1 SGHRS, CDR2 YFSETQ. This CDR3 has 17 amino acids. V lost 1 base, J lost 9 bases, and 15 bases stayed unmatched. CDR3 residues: CASSLLWRGQGNAEQFF. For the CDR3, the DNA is TGCGCCAGCAGCTTGTTGTGGAGAGGACAGGGTAACGCTGAGCAGTTCTTC.

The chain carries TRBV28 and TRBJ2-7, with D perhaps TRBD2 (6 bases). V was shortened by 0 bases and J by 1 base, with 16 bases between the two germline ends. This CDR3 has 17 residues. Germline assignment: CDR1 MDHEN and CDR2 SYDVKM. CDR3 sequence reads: CASSLCSLARESYEQYF. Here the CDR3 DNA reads TGTGCCAGCAGTTTATGCTCTCTAGCGAGAGAGTCCTACGAGCAGTACTTC.

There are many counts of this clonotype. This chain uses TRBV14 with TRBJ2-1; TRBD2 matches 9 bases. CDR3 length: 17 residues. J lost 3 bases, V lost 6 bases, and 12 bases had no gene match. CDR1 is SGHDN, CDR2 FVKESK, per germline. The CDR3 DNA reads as TGTGCCAGCAGTCAGTATTCGGGACTAGCTTTCTACAATGAGCAGTTCTTC. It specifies CASSQYSGLAFYNEQFF. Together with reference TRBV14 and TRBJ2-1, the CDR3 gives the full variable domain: EAGVTQFPSHSVIEKGQTVTLRCDPISGHDNLYWYRRVMGKEIKFLLHFVKESKQDESGMPNNRFLAERTGGTYSTLKVQPAELEDSGVYFCASSQYSGLAFYNEQFFGPGTRLTVL.

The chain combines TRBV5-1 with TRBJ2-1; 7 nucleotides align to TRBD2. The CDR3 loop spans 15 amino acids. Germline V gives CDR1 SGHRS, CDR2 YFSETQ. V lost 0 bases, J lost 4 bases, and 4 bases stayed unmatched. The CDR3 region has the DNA TGCGCCAGCAGCTTGGATTGGGGGGGTTACAATGAGCAGTTCTTC. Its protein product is CASSLDWGGYNEQFF. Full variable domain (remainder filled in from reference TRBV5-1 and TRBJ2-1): KAGVTQTPRYLIKTRGQQVTLSCSPISGHRSVSWYQQTPGQGLQFLFEYFSETQRNKGNFPGRFSGRQFSNSRSEMNVSTLELGDSALYLCASSLDWGGYNEQFFGPGTRLTVL.

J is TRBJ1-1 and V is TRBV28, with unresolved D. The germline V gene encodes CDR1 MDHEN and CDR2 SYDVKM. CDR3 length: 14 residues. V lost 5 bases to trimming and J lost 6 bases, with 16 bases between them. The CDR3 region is CASSLGYRRAEAFF. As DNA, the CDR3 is TGTGCCAGCAGTCTAGGGTACCGAAGGGCTGAAGCTTTCTTT.

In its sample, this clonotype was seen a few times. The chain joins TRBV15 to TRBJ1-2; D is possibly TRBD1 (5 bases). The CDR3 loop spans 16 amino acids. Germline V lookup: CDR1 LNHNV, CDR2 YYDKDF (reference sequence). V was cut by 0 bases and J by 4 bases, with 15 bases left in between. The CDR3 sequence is CATSRDRVATVYGYTF. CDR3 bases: TGTGCCACCAGCAGAGATCGAGTCGCGACAGTCTATGGCTACACCTTC.

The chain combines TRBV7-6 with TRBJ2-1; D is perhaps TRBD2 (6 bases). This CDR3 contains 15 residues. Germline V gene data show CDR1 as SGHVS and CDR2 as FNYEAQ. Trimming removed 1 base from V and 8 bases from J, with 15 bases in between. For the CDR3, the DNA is TGTGCCAGCAGCTTAGAGCGGGCACCAAGGGATGAGCAGTTCTTC. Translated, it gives CASSLERAPRDEQFF.

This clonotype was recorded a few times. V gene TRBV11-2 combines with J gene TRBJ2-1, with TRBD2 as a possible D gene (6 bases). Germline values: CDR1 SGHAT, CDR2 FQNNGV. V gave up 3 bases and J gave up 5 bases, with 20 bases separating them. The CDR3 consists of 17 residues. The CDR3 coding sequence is TGTGCCAGCAGCTTTACGACCCTATATAGCGGCCACAATGAGCAGTTCTTC. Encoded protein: CASSFTTLYSGHNEQFF.

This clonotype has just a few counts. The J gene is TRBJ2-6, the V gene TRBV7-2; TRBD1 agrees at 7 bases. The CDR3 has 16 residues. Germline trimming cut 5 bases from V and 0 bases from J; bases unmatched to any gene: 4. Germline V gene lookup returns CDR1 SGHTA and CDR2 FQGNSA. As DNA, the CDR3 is TGTGCCAGCAGCCCCTCAGGGGGCTCTGGGGCCAACGTCCTGACTTTC. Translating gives CASSPSGGSGANVLTF.

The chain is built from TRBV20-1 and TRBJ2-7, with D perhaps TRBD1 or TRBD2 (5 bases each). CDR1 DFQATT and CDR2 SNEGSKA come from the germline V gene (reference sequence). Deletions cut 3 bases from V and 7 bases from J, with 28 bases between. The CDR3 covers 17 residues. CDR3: CSASRGSPLSSYNEQYF. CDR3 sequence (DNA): TGCAGTGCTAGTCGGGGCTCCCCATTAAGCTCCTACAATGAGCAGTACTTC.

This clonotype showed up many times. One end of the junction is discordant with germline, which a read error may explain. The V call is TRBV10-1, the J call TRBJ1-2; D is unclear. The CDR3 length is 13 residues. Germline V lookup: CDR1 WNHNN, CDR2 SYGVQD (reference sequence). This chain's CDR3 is CASSESVNYGYTF. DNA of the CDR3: TGTGCCAGCAGTGAATCAGTAAACTATGGCTACACCTTC.

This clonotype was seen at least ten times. The CDR3 loop is CASRSPRLHEQYF. The CDR3 DNA reads TGTGCCAGCAGATCGCCCCGTTTGCACGAGCAGTACTTC. The V call is TRBV12-3 or TRBV12-4, the J call TRBJ2-7; D is unclear. This CDR3 region has 13 residues. Trimming took off 6 bases at V and 5 bases at J, with 14 bases between the two ends.